These T cell receptor beta chains were read from a single sample in a study of blood T cell repertoires in COVID-19. The protocol was immunoSEQ multiplex PCR, while the TCRdb copy is restricted to in-frame clones and leaves out a portion. Of about 160,000 clones in the sample, about 93% were seen once. The sample comprised peripheral blood. These receptors came from a woman in her fifties or sixties with acute or convalescent COVID-19. The CDR3 runs from the conserved cysteine through the conserved F or W. A D gene is named only where the DNA matches it firmly. Clone size is not always given. Where it is, it says once, few, many or a class for expanded clones.

V	J	D	size	DNA	CDR3
TRBV7-6	TRBJ2-7	.	.	TGTGCCAGCAGCTTAGGGTTGGGCACTTCCTACGAGCAGTACTTC	CASSLGLGTSYEQYF
TRBV18	TRBJ2-1	TRBD1	.	TGTGCCAGCTCACCACGGGGGACAGGGTTCTACAATGAGCAGTTCTTC	CASSPRGTGFYNEQFF
TRBV9	TRBJ2-7	.	once	TGTGCCAGCAGCGTTAGTTACGAGCAGTACTTC	CASSVSYEQYF
TRBV6-1	TRBJ1-3	.	.	TGTGCCAGCAGTGAACTAGGGCCAGGGGTAAACACCATATATTTT	CASSELGPGVNTIYF
TRBV7-8	TRBJ1-5	TRBD1	.	TGTGCCAGCAGCCTCGGACAGGAGAATCAGCCCCAGCATTTT	CASSLGQENQPQHF
TRBV28	TRBJ1-4	.	.	TGTGCCAGCAGTTTTAGTAAGACTGGAGAAAAACTGTTTTTT	CASSFSKTGEKLFF
TRBV30	TRBJ2-7	.	once	TGTGCCTGGACGGGAGAGAGCTACGAGCAGTACTTC	CAWTGESYEQYF
TRBV28	TRBJ1-1	TRBD1	.	TGTGCCAGCAGTCAAACGGGACAGAGGAACACTGAAGCTTTCTTT	CASSQTGQRNTEAFF
TRBV7-2	TRBJ1-4	TRBD1	.	TGTGCCAGCAGCTTCCAGACAGGGCCTAATGAAAAACTGTTTTTT	CASSFQTGPNEKLFF
TRBV5-4	TRBJ1-5	TRBD1	.	TGTGCCAGCAGCTTGAGGGACAGGGAGGGCAATCAGCCCCAGCATTTT	CASSLRDREGNQPQHF
TRBV6-5	TRBJ1-1	.	.	TGTGCCAGCAGTTCCAGGGGAATTAACACTGAAGCTTTCTTT	CASSSRGINTEAFF
TRBV7-8	TRBJ1-5	.	.	TGTGCCAGCAGCCCGTCCCGGAGTCAGCCCCAGCATTTT	CASSPSRSQPQHF
TRBV2	TRBJ2-3	TRBD2	once	TGTGCCAGCAGTCCTCTAGCGGGAGGGCCTGGTGCAGATACGCAGTATTTT	CASSPLAGGPGADTQYF
TRBV24-1	TRBJ2-2	TRBD1	.	TGTGCCACCAGTGATCCGGACAGGGCGGGGAACACCGGGGAGCTGTTTTTT	CATSDPDRAGNTGELFF
TRBV10-3	TRBJ1-2	TRBD1	.	TGTGCCATCAGTCGGGACAGGGACTATGGCTACACCTTC	CAISRDRDYGYTF
TRBV6-2/TRBV6-3	TRBJ2-1	TRBD2	once	TGTGCCAGCAGTTACTCGGGACTAGCGGGAGGGGGTGAGCAGTTCTTC	CASSYSGLAGGGEQFF
TRBV6-5	TRBJ1-1	.	.	TGTGCCAGCACAACCCAGTTCAGGGGCACTGAAGCTTTCTTT	CASTTQFRGTEAFF
TRBV27	TRBJ1-1	TRBD1	.	TGTGCCAGCAGTTCGCATCAGGGGGACATGAACACTGAAGCTTTCTTT	CASSSHQGDMNTEAFF
TRBV27	TRBJ1-5	.	few	TGTGCCAGCAGTTTATCGCCGGGGGGGAAGAATCAGCCCCAGCATTTT	CASSLSPGGKNQPQHF
TRBV4-1	TRBJ1-2	TRBD1	.	TGCGCCAGCAGCTTACGACAGGGGGAGGTCTATGGCTACACCTTC	CASSLRQGEVYGYTF
TRBV24-1	TRBJ1-5	.	.	TGTGCCACCAGTGGGCGAGGACAGCCCCAGCATTTT	CATSGRGQPQHF
TRBV7-6	TRBJ2-7	TRBD2	.	TGTGCCAGCAGCTTAAAGAGGGAGGGCCTAAACGAGCAGTACTTC	CASSLKREGLNEQYF
TRBV21-1	TRBJ2-7	.	.	TGTGCCAGCAGCCCCACCCGGGAGGTAGGGATTTACGAGCAGTACTTC	CASSPTREVGIYEQYF
TRBV27	TRBJ1-1	.	.	TGTGCCAGCAGTTTAAGGTCGGGGGGTAGAGTGAACACTGAAGCTTTCTTT	CASSLRSGGRVNTEAFF
TRBV19	TRBJ1-2	.	.	TGTGCCAGTAGTATAGATCAGGGAGGCATATATGGCTACACCTTC	CASSIDQGGIYGYTF
TRBV4-1	TRBJ2-3	TRBD2	few	TGCGCCAGCAGCCACCTGGCAGCGGGAGTACAGAGCACAGATACGCAGTATTTT	CASSHLAAGVQSTDTQYF
TRBV5-6	TRBJ2-7	.	.	TGTGCCAGCAGCTTTGCTAGCGACTCCTACGAGCAGTACTTC	CASSFASDSYEQYF
TRBV7-2	TRBJ2-7	.	.	TGTGCCAGCAGCCTGGACAGAGTATACGAGCAGTACTTC	CASSLDRVYEQYF
TRBV24-1	TRBJ2-3	TRBD1	.	TGTGCCACCAGTGATTCGACAGGGGGAGAGACAGATACGCAGTATTTT	CATSDSTGGETDTQYF
TRBV6-5	TRBJ1-2	.	.	TGTGCCAGCCACAAACAGGGAGCTAACTATGGCTACACCTTC	CASHKQGANYGYTF
TRBV3-1/TRBV3-2	TRBJ1-2	.	.	TGTGCCAGCAGCCAGGGTCGGGTTCCCGTCTTC	CASSQGRVPVF
TRBV7-8	TRBJ1-1	TRBD1	once	TGTGCCAGCAGCTTGCGACCAGGGGGGAGTGAAGCTTTCTTT	CASSLRPGGSEAFF
TRBV2	TRBJ2-5	TRBD1	.	TGTGCCAGCAGTGAATGGCCCGGACAGGGACAAGAGACCCAGTACTTC	CASSEWPGQGQETQYF
TRBV30	TRBJ1-1	.	.	TGTGCCTGGAAGGCGGGGATTGAAGCTTTCTTT	CAWKAGIEAFF
TRBV7-9	TRBJ2-3	TRBD2	once	TGTGCCAGCAGCTTCCCGACTAGCGGTAGGGAGGATACGCAGTATTTT	CASSFPTSGREDTQYF
TRBV7-9	TRBJ1-2	TRBD1	.	TGTGCCAGCAGCCACGGACAGGGACAAGATGGCTACACCTTC	CASSHGQGQDGYTF
TRBV21-1	TRBJ1-2	.	.	TGTGCCAGCAGCAAATCAAGGGGGAAGTTTCGTAGCTATGGCTACACCTTC	CASSKSRGKFRSYGYTF
TRBV6-5	TRBJ2-7	TRBD2	.	TGTGCCAGCAGTTACTCGAGGGTAGCGGGGGGTTACGAGCAGTACTTC	CASSYSRVAGGYEQYF
TRBV30	TRBJ2-1	TRBD2	.	TGTGCCGGCGCACTAGCGGGATATGAGCAGTTCTTC	CAGALAGYEQFF
TRBV28	TRBJ2-1	TRBD2	.	TGTGCCAGCAGGCCTCGGGGGGGTCCAAACAATGAGCAGTTCTTC	CASRPRGGPNNEQFF
TRBV15	TRBJ1-3	.	.	TGTGCCACCAGCAGAGATAGAGGATCCATACATTTT	CATSRDRGSIHF
TRBV13	TRBJ2-5	TRBD1	.	TGTGCCAGCAGCTCCCGCCCGGACAGGGATGGAGAGACCCAGTACTTC	CASSSRPDRDGETQYF
TRBV4-3	TRBJ2-1	TRBD2	.	TGCGCCAGCAGCCAAGATCCTACGGGTCTAGCGGGGATGCAAAATGAGCAGTTCTTC	CASSQDPTGLAGMQNEQFF
TRBV2	TRBJ1-3	TRBD1	few	TGTGCCAGCACACAGGGGGCTAAAAGAGGAAACACCATATATTTT	CASTQGAKRGNTIYF
TRBV2	TRBJ2-2	.	few	TGTGCCAGCAGTGAAGCGCTAACTAGCACCGGGGAGCTGTTTTTT	CASSEALTSTGELFF
TRBV5-4	TRBJ1-2	TRBD1	.	TGTGCCAGCAGCTATCCGACAGGGAATGGCTACACCTTC	CASSYPTGNGYTF
TRBV15	TRBJ1-2	.	once	TGTGCCACCAGCAGAGGAGGGGAGGACTATGGCTACACCTTC	CATSRGGEDYGYTF
TRBV7-5	TRBJ1-4	.	.	TGTGCCAGAAGCTCCCCGGGGGAAAAACTGTTTTTT	CARSSPGEKLFF
TRBV20-1	TRBJ2-5	.	.	TGCAGTGCTAATTTCCTGGAGACCCAGTACTTC	CSANFLETQYF
TRBV5-1	TRBJ1-2	.	.	TGCGCCAGCAGCTTGAATCGGATACAGGACTATGGCTACACCTTC	CASSLNRIQDYGYTF
TRBV9	TRBJ2-3	TRBD1	.	TGTGCCAGCAGCGTACTTGGCGGGCGACTCCTACAGGGGACAGATACGCAGTATTTT	CASSVLGGRLLQGTDTQYF